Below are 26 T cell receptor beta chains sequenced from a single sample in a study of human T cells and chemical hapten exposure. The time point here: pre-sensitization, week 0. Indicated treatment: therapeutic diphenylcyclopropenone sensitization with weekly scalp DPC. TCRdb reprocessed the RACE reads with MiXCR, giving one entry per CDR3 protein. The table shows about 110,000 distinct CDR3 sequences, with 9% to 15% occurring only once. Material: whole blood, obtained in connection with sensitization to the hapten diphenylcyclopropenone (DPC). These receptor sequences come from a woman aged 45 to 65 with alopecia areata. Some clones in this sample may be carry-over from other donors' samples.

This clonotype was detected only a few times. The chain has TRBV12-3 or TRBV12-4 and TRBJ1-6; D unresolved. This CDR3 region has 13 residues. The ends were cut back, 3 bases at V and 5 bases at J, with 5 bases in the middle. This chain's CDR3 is CASSLRDNSPLHF. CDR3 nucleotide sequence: TGTGCCAGCAGTTTGCGGGATAATTCACCCCTCCACTTT.

The CDR3 is CASSLRAGTVMGTEAFF. In DNA, the CDR3 is TGTGCCAGCAGCCTGAGAGCCGGGACCGTCATGGGCACTGAAGCTTTCTTT. V usage is TRBV7-2 and J usage is TRBJ1-1; tentatively, D is TRBD1 (5 bases). V lost 5 bases and J 4 bases, leaving 23 bases between the germline ends. From germline, CDR1 is SGHTA and CDR2 FQGNSA. This CDR3 spans 17 amino acids. Drawing the rest from reference TRBV7-2 and TRBJ1-1, the complete variable domain is GAGVSQSPSNKVTEKGKDVELRCDPISGHTALYWYRQSLGQGLEFLIYFQGNSAPDKSGLPSDRFSAERTGGSVSTLTIQRTQQEDSAVYLCASSLRAGTVMGTEAFFGQGTRLTVV.

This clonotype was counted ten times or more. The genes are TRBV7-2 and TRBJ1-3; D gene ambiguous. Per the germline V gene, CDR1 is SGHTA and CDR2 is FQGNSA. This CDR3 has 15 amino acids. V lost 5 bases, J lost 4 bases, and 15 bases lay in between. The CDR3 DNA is TGTGCCAGCAGCCCCGCGATGGTACCAGGAAACACCATATATTTT. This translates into CASSPAMVPGNTIYF.

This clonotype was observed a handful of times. CDR3 region: CASSRIQYGTRGYEQFF. DNA of the CDR3: TGTGCCAGCAGCCGAATACAATACGGGACTAGAGGCTATGAGCAGTTCTTC. V usage is TRBV7-2 and J usage is TRBJ2-1, with 8 bases identical to TRBD2. CDR3 length: 17 amino acids. Germline lookup yields CDR1 SGHTA and CDR2 FQGNSA. J lost 8 bases, V lost 5 bases, and 17 bases had no gene match.

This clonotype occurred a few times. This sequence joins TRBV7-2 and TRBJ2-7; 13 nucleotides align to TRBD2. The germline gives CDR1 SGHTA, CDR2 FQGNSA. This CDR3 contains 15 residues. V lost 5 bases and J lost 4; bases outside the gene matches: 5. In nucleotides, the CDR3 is TGTGCCAGCAGCAAGACTAGCGGGAGGATGTACGAGCAGTACTTC. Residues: CASSKTSGRMYEQYF.

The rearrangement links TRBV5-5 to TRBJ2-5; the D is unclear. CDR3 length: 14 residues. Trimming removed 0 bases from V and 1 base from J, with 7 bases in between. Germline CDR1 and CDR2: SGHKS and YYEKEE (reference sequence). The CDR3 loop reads CASSLVDSQETQYF. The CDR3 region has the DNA TGTGCCAGCAGCTTGGTCGACTCCCAAGAGACCCAGTACTTC.

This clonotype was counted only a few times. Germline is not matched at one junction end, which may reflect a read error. CDR3 bases: TGTGCCAGCAGTTTAACGTCCTCCGAGCAGTACTTC. Its protein is CASSLTSSEQYF. The gene calls are TRBV12-3 or TRBV12-4 and TRBJ2-7, with unresolved D. The CDR3 is made up of 12 amino acids.

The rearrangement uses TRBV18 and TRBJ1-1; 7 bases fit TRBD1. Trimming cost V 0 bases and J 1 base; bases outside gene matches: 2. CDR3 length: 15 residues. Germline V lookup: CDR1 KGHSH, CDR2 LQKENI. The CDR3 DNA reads TGTGCCAGCTCACCACCGGAGGGGGCGAACACTGAAGCTTTCTTT. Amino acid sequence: CASSPPEGANTEAFF.

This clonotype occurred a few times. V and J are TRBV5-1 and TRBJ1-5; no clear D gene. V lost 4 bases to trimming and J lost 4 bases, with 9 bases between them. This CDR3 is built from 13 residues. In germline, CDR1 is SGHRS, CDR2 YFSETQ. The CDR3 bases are TGCGCCAGCAGCCCCGACCCAAATCAGCCCCAGCATTTT. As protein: CASSPDPNQPQHF.

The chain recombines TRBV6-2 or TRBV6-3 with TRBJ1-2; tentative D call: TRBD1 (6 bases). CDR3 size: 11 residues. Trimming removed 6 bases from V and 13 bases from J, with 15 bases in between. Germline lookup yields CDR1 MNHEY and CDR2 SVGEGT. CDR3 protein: CASSTGTTVTF. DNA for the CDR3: TGTGCCAGCAGCACCGGGACAACCGTCACCTTC.

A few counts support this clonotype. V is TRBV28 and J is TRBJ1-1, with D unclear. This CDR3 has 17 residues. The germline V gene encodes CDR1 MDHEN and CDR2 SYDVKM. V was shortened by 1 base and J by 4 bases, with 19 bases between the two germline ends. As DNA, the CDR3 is TGTGCCAGCAGTTTATTTGGGCGGGAAGGCCATGGCACTGAAGCTTTCTTT. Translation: CASSLFGREGHGTEAFF.

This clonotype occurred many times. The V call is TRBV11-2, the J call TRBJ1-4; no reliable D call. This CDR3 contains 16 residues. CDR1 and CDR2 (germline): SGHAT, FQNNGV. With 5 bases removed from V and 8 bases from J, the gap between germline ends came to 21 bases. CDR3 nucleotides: TGTGCCAGCAGCAAGATATCGGGAGTTTCTCAGGAAAAACTGTTTTTT. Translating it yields CASSKISGVSQEKLFF. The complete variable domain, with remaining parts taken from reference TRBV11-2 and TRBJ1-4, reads EAGVAQSPRYKIIEKRQSVAFWCNPISGHATLYWYQQILGQGPKLLIQFQNNGVVDDSQLPKDRFSAERLKGVDSTLKIQPAKLEDSAVYLCASSKISGVSQEKLFFGSGTQLSVL.

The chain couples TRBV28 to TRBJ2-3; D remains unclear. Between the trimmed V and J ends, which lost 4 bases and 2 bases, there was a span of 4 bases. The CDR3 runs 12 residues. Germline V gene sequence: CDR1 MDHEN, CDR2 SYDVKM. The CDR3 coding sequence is TGTGCCAGCAGTTCCTACACAGATACGCAGTATTTT. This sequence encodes CASSSYTDTQYF.

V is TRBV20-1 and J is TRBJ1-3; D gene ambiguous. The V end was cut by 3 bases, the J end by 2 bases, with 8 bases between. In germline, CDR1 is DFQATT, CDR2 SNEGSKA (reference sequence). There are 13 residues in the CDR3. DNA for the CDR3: TGCAGTGCTAGTGGCGGGGCTGGAAACACCATATATTTT. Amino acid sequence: CSASGGAGNTIYF.

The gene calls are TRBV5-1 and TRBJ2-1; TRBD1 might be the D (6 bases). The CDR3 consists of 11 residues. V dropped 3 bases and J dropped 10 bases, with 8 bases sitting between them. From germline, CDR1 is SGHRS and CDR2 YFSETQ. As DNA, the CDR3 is TGCGCCAGCAGCTCGGACAGAGAGCAGTTCTTC. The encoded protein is CASSSDREQFF.

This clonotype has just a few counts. The DNA of the CDR3 is TGTGCCAGCAGTTACTCGTATGGGCCAGCCGGGGCTTTCTTT. It specifies CASSYSYGPAGAFF. The chain employs TRBV6-5 and TRBJ1-1; D is unclear. V lost 0 bases and J 11 bases, leaving 16 bases between the germline ends. The CDR3 consists of 14 residues. Germline CDR1 and CDR2: MNHEY and SVGAGI.

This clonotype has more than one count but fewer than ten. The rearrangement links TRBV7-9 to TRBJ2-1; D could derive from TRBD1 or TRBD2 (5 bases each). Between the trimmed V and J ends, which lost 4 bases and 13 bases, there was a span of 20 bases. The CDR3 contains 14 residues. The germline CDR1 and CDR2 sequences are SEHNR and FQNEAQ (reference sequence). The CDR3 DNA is TGTGCCAGCAGCTCTGACCGGCCCCGGGGCCCCCAGTTCTTC. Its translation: CASSSDRPRGPQFF.

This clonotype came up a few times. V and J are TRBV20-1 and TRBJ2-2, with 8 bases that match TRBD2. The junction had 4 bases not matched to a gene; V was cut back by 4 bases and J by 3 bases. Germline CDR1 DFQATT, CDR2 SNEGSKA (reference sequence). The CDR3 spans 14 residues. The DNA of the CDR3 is TGCAGTGCTAACCGCGGGGGGTACACCGGGGAGCTGTTTTTT. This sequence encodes CSANRGGYTGELFF.

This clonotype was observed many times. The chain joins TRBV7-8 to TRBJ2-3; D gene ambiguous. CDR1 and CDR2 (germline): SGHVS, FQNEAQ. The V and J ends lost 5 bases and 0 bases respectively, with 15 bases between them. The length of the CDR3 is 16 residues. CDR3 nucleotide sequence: TGTGCCAGCAGCCCCAGCCGCAGCCATAGCACAGATACGCAGTATTTT. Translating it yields CASSPSRSHSTDTQYF.

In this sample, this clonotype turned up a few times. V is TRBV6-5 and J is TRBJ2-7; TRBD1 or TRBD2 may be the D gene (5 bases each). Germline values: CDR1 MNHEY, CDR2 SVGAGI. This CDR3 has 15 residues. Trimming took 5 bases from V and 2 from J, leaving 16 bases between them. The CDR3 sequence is CASSKPGTGTYEQYF. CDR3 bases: TGTGCCAGCAGTAAACCCGGGACGGGGACCTACGAGCAGTACTTC.

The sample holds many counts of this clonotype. The CDR3, as DNA: TGTGCCAGCAGTGAAGCCGGGACTGAAGCTTTCTTT. Translated: CASSEAGTEAFF. The chain couples TRBV6-1 to TRBJ1-1; D is unresolved. Germline loops: CDR1 MNHNS, CDR2 SASEGT. The CDR3 runs 12 residues. Trimming removed 0 bases at V and 5 bases at J, with 4 bases between.

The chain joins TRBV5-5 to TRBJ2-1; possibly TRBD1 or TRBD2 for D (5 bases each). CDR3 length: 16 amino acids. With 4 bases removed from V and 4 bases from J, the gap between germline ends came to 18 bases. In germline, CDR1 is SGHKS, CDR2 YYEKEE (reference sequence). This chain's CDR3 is CASSGHGGNAYNEQFF. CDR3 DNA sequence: TGTGCCAGCAGCGGACATGGGGGTAATGCATACAATGAGCAGTTCTTC.

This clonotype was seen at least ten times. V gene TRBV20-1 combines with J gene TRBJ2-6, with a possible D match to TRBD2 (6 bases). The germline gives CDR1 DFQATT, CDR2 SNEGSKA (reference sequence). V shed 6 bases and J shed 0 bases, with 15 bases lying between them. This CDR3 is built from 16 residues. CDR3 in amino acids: CSADSGTFSGANVLTF. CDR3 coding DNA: TGCAGTGCCGATTCAGGGACTTTCTCTGGGGCCAACGTCCTGACTTTC.

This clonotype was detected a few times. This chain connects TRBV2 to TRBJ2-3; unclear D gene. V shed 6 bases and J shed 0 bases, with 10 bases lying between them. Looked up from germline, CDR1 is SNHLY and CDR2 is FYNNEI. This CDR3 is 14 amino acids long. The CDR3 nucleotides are TGTGCCAGCAGCGGGCTAGTAAGCACAGATACGCAGTATTTT. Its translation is CASSGLVSTDTQYF.

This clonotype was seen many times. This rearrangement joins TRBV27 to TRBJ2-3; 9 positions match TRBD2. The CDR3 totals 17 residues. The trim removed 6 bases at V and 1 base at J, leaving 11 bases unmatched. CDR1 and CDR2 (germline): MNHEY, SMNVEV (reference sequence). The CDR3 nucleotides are TGTGCCAGCAGGGTTCTTAGCGGGAGTGGGGGCACAGATACGCAGTATTTT. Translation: CASRVLSGSGGTDTQYF.

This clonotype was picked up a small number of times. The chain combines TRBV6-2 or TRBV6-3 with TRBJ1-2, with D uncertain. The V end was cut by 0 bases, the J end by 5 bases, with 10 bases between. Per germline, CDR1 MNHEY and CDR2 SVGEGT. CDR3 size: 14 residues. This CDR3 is CASSYSPSRYGYTF. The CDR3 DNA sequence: TGTGCCAGCAGTTACTCGCCTAGTCGGTATGGCTACACCTTC.